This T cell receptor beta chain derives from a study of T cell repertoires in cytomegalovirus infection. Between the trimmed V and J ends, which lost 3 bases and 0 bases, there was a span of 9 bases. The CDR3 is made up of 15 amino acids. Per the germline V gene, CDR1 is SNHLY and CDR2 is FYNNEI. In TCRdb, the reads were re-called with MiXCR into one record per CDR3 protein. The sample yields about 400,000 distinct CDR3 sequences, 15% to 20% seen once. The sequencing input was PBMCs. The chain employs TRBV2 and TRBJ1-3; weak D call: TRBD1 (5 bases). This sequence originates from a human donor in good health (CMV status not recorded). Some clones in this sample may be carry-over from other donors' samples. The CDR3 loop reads CASSDQGLSGNTIYF. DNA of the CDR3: TGTGCCAGCAGTGACCAGGGACTCTCTGGAAACACCATATATTTT.